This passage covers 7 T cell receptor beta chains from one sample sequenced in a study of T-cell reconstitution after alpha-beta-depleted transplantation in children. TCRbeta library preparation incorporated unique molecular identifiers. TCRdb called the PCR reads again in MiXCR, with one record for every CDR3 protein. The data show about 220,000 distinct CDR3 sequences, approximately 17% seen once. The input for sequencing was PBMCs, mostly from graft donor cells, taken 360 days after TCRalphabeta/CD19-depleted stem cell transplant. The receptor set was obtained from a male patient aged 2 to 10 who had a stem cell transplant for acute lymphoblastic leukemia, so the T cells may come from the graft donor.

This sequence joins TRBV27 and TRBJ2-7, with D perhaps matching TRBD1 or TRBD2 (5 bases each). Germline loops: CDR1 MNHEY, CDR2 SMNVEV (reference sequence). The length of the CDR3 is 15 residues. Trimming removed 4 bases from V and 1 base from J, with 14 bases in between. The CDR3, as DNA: TGTGCCAGCAGTTCTGGGACCCTAATATCCTACGAGCAGTACTTC. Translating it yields CASSSGTLISYEQYF.

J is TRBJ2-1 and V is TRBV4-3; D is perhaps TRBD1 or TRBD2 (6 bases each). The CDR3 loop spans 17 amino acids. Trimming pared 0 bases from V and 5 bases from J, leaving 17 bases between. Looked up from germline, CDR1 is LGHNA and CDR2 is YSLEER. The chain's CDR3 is CASSQDSGGPMDNEQFF. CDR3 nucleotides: TGCGCCAGCAGCCAAGATTCCGGGGGCCCAATGGACAATGAGCAGTTCTTC.

CDR3 bases: TGTGCCAGCAGCGAAACTAGCGGGGGGGCCCTAGATACGCAGTATTTT. Translating it yields CASSETSGGALDTQYF. This chain joins TRBV7-2 and TRBJ2-3, with TRBD2 matching 13 bases. The CDR3 totals 16 residues. V lost 5 bases, J lost 5 bases, and 7 bases stayed unmatched. Germline assignment: CDR1 SGHTA and CDR2 FQGNSA.

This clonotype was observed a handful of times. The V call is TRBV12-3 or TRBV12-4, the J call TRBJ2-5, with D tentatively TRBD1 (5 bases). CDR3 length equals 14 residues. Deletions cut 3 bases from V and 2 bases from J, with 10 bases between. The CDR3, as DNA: TGTGCCAGCAGTTTTTTAGGGGCACAAGAGACCCAGTACTTC. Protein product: CASSFLGAQETQYF.

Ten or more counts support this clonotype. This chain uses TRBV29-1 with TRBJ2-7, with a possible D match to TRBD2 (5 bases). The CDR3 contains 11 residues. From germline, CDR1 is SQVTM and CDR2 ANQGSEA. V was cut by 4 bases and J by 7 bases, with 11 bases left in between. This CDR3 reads CSVAVRGEQYF. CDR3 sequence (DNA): TGCAGCGTTGCTGTTCGCGGGGAGCAGTACTTC.

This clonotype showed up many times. In DNA form, the CDR3 reads TGTGCCAGCAGCTCCCTCGGGTCGCAAGAGACCCAGTACTTC. It translates to CASSSLGSQETQYF. The chain uses TRBV5-5 and TRBJ2-5; D is unclear. V was cut by 3 bases and J by 2 bases, with 11 bases left in between. CDR1 and CDR2 (germline): SGHKS, YYEKEE (reference sequence). The CDR3 contains 14 residues.

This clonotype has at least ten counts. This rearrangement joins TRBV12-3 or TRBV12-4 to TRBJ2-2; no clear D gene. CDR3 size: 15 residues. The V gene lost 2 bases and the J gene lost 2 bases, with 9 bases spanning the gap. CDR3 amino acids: CASSLFVANTGELFF. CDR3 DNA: TGTGCCAGCAGTTTATTTGTCGCTAACACCGGGGAGCTGTTTTTT.